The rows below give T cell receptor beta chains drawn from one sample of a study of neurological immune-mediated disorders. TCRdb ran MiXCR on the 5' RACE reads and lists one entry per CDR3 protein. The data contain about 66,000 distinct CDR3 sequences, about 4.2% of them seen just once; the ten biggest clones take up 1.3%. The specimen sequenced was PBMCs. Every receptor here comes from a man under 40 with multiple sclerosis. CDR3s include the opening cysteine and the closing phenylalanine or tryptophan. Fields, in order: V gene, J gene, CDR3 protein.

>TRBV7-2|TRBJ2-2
CASSLDRTGPGELFF
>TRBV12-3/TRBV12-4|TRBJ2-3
CASSFARKLSDTQYF
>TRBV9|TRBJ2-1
CASSDRDRGYNEQFF
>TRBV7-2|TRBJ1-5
CASSLLGGSKQPQHF
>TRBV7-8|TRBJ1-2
CASSLGRQGPFGYTF
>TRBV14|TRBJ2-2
CASSPAKWDTGELFF
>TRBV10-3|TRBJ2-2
CAISVGTGELFF
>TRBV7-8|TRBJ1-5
CASSLGSQLQQPQHF
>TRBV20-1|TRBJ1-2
CSPFPREFRKYGYTF
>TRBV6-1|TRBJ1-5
CASSFEGHSNQPQHF
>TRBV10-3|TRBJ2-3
CAISGSQTGVVTDTQYF
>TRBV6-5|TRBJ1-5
CATGPPYQPQNF
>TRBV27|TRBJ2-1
CASSLAGGYNEQFF
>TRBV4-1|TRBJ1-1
CASSQGRQPNTEAFF
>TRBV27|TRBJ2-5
CASIGTGGRTQYF
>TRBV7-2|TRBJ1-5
CASSLTGINQPQHF
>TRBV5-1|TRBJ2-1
CASSLGYGTNNEQFF
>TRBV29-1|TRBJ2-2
CSVLTGGGTGELFF
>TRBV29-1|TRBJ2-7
CSVAETINLYEQYF
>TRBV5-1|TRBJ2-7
CASSLEGRPPFEQYF
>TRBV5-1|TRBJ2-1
CASSVGTGAYNEQFF
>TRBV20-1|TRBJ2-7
CSARVGATSYEQYF
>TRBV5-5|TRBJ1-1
CASSLRGLTEAFF
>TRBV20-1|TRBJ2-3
CSARAIDRPAGGPSDTQYF
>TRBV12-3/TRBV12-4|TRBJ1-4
CASRLRYYRENEKLFF
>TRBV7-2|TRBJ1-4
CASSSGPYGEKLFF
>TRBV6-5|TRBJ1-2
CASSYWDRGGYGYTF
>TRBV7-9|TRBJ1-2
CASTSLWGGYGYTF
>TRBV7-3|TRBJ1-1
CASSSDLGDTEAFF
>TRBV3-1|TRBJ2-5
CASSPPGETQYF
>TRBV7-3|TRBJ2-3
CASSLGGSVGTDTQYF
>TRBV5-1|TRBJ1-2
CASSFYRAPDGYTF
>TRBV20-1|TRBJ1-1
CSAIPGTGRYTEAFF
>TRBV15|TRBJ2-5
CATSLVGGQETQYF
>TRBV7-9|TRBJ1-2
CASSLGARNMLYGYTF
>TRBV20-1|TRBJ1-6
CSARESLTRDSPLHF
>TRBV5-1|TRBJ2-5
CASSLEGSGGETQYF
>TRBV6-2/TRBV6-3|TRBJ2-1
CASSYRAGGLVDEQFF
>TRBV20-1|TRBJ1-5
CSARQGARGGNQPQHF
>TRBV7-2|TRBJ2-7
CASSLGTSISYEQYF
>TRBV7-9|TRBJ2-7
CASSSGTVSYEQYF
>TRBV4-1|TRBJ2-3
CASSQWGANPGSTDTQYF
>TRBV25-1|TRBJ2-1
CASGSYNEQFF
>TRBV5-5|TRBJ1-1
CASSLVAAIKEAFF
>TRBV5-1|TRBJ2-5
CASSPTDIVETQYF
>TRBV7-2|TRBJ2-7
CASSPSIRDLHEQYF
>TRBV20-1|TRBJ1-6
CSATRTGGSYNSPLHF
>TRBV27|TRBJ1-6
CASSFFSSENSPLHF